This T cell receptor (beta chain) was sequenced during a study of T cell responses to AZD1222 COVID-19 vaccine. Sequenced by immunoSEQ multiplex PCR; TCRdb stores in-frame clones only, minus some. The sample has fewer than 130,000 clones; roughly 90% are singletons. Study-wide points: Spike as a whole was targeted by vaccine-associated CD4 TCRs, dominant at 160-218 and 743-854. Unmutated variant regions are reportedly targeted by nearly half of spike-specific TCRs. Most donors were white British, females outnumbered males, and clonal diversity was possibly underestimated. Spike-specific TCR repertoires showed rising breadth and depth after two AZD1222 doses.

For this clone: Its antigen remains unidentified.

The CDR3 loop spans 16 amino acids. Germline V CDR1 and CDR2: SGHTA, FQGNSA. V shed 2 bases and J 6 bases; nucleotides not matched to a gene: 8. The receptor comes from an adult in good health. This specimen consisted of peripheral blood, obtained on day 0 of AZD1222 vaccination. This chain connects TRBV7-2 to TRBJ1-5; 9 nucleotides line up with TRBD1. In DNA, the CDR3 is TGTGCCAGCAGCTTACTGGGACAGGGAATTTCTCAGCCCCAGCATTTT. Its translation: CASSLLGQGISQPQHF.